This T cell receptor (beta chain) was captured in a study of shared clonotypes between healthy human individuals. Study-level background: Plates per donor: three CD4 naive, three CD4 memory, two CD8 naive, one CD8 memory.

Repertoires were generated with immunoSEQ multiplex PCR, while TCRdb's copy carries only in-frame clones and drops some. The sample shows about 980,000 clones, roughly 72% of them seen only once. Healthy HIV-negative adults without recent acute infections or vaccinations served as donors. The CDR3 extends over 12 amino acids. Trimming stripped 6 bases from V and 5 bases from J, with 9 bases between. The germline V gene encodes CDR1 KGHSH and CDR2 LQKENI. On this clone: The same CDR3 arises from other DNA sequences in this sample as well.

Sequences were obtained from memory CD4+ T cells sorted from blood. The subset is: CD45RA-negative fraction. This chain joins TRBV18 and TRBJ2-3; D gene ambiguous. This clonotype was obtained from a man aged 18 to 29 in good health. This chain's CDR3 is CASSLRGDTQYF. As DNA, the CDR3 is TGTGCCAGCTCCCTACGCGGAGATACGCAGTATTTT.